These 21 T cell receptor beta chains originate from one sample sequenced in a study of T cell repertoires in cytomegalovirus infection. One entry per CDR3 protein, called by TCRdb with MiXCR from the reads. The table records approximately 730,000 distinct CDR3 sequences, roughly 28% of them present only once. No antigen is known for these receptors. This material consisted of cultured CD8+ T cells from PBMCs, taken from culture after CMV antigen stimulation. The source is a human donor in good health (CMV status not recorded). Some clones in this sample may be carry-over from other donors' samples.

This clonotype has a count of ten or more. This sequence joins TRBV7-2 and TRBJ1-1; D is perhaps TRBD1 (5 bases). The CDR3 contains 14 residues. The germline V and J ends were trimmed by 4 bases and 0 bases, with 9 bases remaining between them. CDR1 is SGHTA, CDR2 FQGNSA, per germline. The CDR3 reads CASSSGQLNTEAFF. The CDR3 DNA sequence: TGTGCCAGCAGCTCCGGACAACTGAACACTGAAGCTTTCTTT. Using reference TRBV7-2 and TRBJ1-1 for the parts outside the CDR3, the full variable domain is GAGVSQSPSNKVTEKGKDVELRCDPISGHTALYWYRQSLGQGLEFLIYFQGNSAPDKSGLPSDRFSAERTGGSVSTLTIQRTQQEDSAVYLCASSSGQLNTEAFFGQGTRLTVV.

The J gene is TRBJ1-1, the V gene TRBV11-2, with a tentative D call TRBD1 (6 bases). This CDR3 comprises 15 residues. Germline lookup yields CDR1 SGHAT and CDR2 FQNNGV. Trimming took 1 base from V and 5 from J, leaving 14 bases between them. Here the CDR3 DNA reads TGTGCCAGCAGCTTAGGGGACACCCTCACGACTGAAGCTTTCTTT. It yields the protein CASSLGDTLTTEAFF.

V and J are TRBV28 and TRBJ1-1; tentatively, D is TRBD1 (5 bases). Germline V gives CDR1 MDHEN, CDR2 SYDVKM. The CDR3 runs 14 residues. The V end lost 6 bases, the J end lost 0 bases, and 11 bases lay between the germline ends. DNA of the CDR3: TGTGCCAGCAGCCACGAGGGGTTGAACACTGAAGCTTTCTTT. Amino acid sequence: CASSHEGLNTEAFF.

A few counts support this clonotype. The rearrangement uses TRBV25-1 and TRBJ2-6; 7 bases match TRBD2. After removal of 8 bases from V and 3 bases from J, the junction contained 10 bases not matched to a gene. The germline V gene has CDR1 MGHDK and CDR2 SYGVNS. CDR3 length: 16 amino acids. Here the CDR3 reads CASGEGLLYGANVLTF. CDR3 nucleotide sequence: TGTGCCAGCGGGGAGGGTCTCCTTTATGGGGCCAACGTCCTGACTTTC. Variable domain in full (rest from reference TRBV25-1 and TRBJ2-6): EADIYQTPRYLVIGTGKKITLECSQTMGHDKMYWYQQDPGMELHLIHYSYGVNSTEKGDLSSESTVSRIRTEHFPLTLESARPSHTSQYLCASGEGLLYGANVLTFGAGSRLTVL.

CDR3: CASSLDRAYNTEAFF. The CDR3 region has the DNA TGTGCCAGCAGCTTAGACAGGGCTTATAACACTGAAGCTTTCTTT. The chain has TRBV7-3 and TRBJ1-1; TRBD1 matches at 7 bases. This CDR3 region has 15 residues. Germline V gene sequence: CDR1 SGHTA, CDR2 FQGTGA. V trimming: 2 bases; J trimming: 2 bases; junction bases outside the gene matches: 5.

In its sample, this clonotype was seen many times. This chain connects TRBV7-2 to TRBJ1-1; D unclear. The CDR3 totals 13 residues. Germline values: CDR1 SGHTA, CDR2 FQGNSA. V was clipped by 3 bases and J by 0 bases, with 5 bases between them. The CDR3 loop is CASSFRLNTEAFF. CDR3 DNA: TGTGCCAGCAGCTTCCGCCTGAACACTGAAGCTTTCTTT. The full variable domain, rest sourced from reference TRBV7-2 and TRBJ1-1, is GAGVSQSPSNKVTEKGKDVELRCDPISGHTALYWYRQSLGQGLEFLIYFQGNSAPDKSGLPSDRFSAERTGGSVSTLTIQRTQQEDSAVYLCASSFRLNTEAFFGQGTRLTVV.

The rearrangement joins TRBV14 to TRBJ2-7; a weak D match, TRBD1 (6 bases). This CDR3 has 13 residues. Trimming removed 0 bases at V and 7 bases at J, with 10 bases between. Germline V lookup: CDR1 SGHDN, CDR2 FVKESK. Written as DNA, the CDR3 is TGTGCCAGCAGCCAAGACCCTAGGGGGGAGCAGTACGTC. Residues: CASSQDPRGEQYV.

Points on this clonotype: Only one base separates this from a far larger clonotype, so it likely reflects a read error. The CDR3 DNA reads as TGTTCCAGCAGTTTTGGGGGGAACACTGAAGCTTTCTTT. It codes for CSSSFGGNTEAFF. The rearrangement links TRBV27 to TRBJ1-1; TRBD1 might be the D (5 bases). The CDR3 loop spans 13 amino acids. Germline V gene data show CDR1 as MNHEY and CDR2 as SMNVEV (reference sequence).

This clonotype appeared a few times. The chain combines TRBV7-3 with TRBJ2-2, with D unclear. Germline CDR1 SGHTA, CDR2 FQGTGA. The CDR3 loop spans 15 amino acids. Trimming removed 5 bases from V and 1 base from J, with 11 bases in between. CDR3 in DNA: TGTGCCAGCAGCGATCTACACAAGAACACCGGGGAGCTGTTTTTT. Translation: CASSDLHKNTGELFF.

CDR3 coding DNA: TGTGCCAGCAGTGATGCCGGGGGCCGACGGGGCGAGCAGTACTTC. Translation: CASSDAGGRRGEQYF. V is TRBV2 and J is TRBJ2-7, with D tentatively TRBD1 or TRBD2 (6 bases each). CDR1 is SNHLY, CDR2 FYNNEI, per germline. Trimming left V 3 bases short and J 6 bases short, with 18 bases between. The CDR3 covers 15 residues.

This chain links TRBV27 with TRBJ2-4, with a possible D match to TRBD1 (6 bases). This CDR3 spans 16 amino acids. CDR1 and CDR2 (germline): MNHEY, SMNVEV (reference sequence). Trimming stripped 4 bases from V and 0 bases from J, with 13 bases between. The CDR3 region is CASSYGRGSAKNIQYF. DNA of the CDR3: TGTGCCAGCAGTTACGGCAGGGGATCAGCCAAAAACATTCAGTACTTC.

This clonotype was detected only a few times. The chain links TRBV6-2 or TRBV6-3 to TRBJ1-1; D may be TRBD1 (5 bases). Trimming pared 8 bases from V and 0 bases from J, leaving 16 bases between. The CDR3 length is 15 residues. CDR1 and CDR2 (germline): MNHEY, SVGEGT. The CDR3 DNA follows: TGTGCCAGCCGCCGGGATGGACACCTGAACACTGAAGCTTTCTTT. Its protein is CASRRDGHLNTEAFF.

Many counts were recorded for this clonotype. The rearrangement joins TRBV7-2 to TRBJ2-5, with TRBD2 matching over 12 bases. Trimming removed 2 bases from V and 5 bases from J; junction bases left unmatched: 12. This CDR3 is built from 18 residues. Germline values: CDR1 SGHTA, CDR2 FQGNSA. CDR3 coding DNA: TGTGCCAGCAGCTTACGGCTAGCGGGGGGGCCGGACGGGGAGACCCAGTACTTC. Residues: CASSLRLAGGPDGETQYF.

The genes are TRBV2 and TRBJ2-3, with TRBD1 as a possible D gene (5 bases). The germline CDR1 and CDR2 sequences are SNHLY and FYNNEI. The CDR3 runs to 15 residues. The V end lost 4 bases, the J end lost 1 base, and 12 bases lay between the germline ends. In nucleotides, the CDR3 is TGTGCCAGCAGTGGGAGTCAGGGCCGCACAGATACGCAGTATTTT. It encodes CASSGSQGRTDTQYF.

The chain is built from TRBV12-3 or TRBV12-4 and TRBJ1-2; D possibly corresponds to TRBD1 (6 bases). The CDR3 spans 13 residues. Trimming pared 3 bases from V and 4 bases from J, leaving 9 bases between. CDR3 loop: CASSLSGVYGYTF. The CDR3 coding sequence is TGTGCCAGCAGTTTGTCAGGGGTCTATGGCTACACCTTC.

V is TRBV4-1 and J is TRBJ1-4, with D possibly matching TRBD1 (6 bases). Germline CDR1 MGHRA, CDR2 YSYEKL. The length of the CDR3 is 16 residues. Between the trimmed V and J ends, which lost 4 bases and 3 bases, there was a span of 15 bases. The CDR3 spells CASSPLRGASNEKLFF. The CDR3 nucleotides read TGCGCCAGCAGCCCACTAAGGGGGGCCTCTAATGAAAAACTGTTTTTT.

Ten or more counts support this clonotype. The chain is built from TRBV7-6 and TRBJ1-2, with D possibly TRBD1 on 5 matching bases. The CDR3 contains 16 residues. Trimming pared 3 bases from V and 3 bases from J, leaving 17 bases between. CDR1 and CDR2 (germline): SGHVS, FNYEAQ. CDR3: CASSFLRGGEDYGYTF. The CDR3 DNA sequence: TGTGCCAGCAGCTTTCTCCGGGGGGGAGAAGACTATGGCTACACCTTC.

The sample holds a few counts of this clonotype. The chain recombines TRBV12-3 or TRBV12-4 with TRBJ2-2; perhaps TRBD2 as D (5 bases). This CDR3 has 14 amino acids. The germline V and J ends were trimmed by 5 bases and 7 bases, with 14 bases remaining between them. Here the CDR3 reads CASSPSHGIGELFF. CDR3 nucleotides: TGTGCCAGCAGTCCCTCTCACGGGATCGGGGAGCTGTTTTTT.

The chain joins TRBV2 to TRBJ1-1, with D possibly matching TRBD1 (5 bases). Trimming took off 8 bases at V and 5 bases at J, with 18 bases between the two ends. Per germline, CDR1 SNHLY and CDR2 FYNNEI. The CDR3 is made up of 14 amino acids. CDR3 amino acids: CASGTPRDGTEAFF. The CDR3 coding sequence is TGTGCCAGCGGAACCCCCAGGGACGGGACTGAAGCTTTCTTT. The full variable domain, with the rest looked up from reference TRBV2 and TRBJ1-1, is EPEVTQTPSHQVTQMGQEVILRCVPISNHLYFYWYRQILGQKVEFLVSFYNNEISEKSEIFDDQFSVERPDGSNFTLKIRSTKLEDSAMYFCASGTPRDGTEAFFGQGTRLTVV.

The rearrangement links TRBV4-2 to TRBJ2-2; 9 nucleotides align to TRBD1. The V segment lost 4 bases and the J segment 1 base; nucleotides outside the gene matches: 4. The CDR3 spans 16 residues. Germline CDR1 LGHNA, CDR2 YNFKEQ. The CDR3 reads CASSRGQGRNTGELFF. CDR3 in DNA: TGTGCCAGCAGCCGCGGACAGGGGAGGAACACCGGGGAGCTGTTTTTT.

Written as DNA, the CDR3 is TGTGCCAGTAGCCAAGGACAACTTCAGCCCCAGCATTTT. It is translated as CASSQGQLQPQHF. The chain employs TRBV19 and TRBJ1-5; tentatively, D is TRBD1 (5 bases). Germline V gene lookup returns CDR1 LNHDA and CDR2 SQIVND (reference sequence). Trimming removed 6 bases at V and 6 bases at J, with 12 bases between. The CDR3 spans 13 residues.